Shown below are 14 T cell receptor beta chains from a single sample sequenced in a study of cytomegalovirus exposure and HLA in healthy donors. Primers: 60 Vbeta forward and 13 Jbeta reverse. Sequencing used immunoSEQ multiplex PCR; TCRdb keeps in-frame clones, though not all of them. The sample lists more than 100,000 clones; 65% to 80% were seen once. What was sequenced was PBMCs. Every receptor here comes from a human donor in good health.

The chain links TRBV27 to TRBJ2-7, with 9 bases fitting TRBD1. V was clipped by 3 bases and J by 2 bases; unmatched bases: 5. The CDR3 spans 15 residues. CDR1 and CDR2 from the germline V gene are MNHEY and SMNVEV (reference sequence). The DNA of the CDR3 is TGTGCCAGCAGTTTCTTCCGGGACAGGGCCTACGAGCAGTACTTC. Amino acids: CASSFFRDRAYEQYF.

This chain connects TRBV6-5 to TRBJ2-7; D may be TRBD2 (5 bases). CDR1 is MNHEY and CDR2 is SVGAGI in the germline V gene. V was trimmed by 6 bases and J by 0 bases, leaving 6 bases between them. The CDR3 totals 12 residues. This chain's CDR3 is CASRGSSYEQYF. As DNA, the CDR3 is TGTGCCAGCAGAGGGAGCTCCTACGAGCAGTACTTC.

V and J are TRBV6-6 and TRBJ2-5, with 11 bases matching TRBD2. The closer fit of TRBJ2-7 to the DNA end suggests the J call may be wrong. The CDR3 totals 16 residues. CDR1 MNHNY and CDR2 SVGAGI come from the germline V gene (reference sequence). This chain's CDR3 is CASSYSLGTSGYEQYF. CDR3 sequence (DNA): TGTGCCAGCAGTTACTCGCTCGGGACTAGCGGCTACGAGCAGTACTTC.

The CDR3 DNA is TGTGCCAGCAGCTCTCCTAGCGGGCCCTATTTTTCCTACGAGCAGTACTTC. It is translated as CASSSPSGPYFSYEQYF. The J gene is TRBJ2-7, the V gene TRBV7-9; 8 bases agree with TRBD2. V lost 4 bases and J lost 1; bases outside the gene matches: 12. The CDR3 covers 17 residues. Per germline, CDR1 SEHNR and CDR2 FQNEAQ (reference sequence).

As to this clone: This same CDR3 is encoded by further DNA sequences in the sample. The V call is TRBV10-1, the J call TRBJ2-1; TRBD1 aligns across 11 bases. Germline V gene sequence: CDR1 WNHNN, CDR2 SYGVQD (reference sequence). The CDR3 sequence is 15 residues long. The V and J ends lost 6 bases and 6 bases, in that order; junction bases with no gene match: 7. The CDR3 region has the DNA TGCGCCAGCAGGCGGGACAGGGGGAAATCCAATGAGCAGTTCTTC. Translated: CASRRDRGKSNEQFF.

J is TRBJ2-7 and V is TRBV10-1; D is undetermined. The germline V and J ends were trimmed by 3 bases and 5 bases, with 14 bases remaining between them. Germline CDR1 is WNHNN and CDR2 is SYGVQD (reference sequence). The CDR3 has 14 residues. CDR3 in DNA: TGCGCCAGCAGTGACCGCGCATCAGGCGACGAGCAGTACTTC. This codes for CASSDRASGDEQYF.

V gene TRBV28 combines with J gene TRBJ2-5, with 11 bases fitting TRBD2. With the DNA end fitting TRBJ2-7 better, the J assignment may be wrong. Germline CDR1 reads MDHEN; CDR2 reads SYDVKM. CDR3 length equals 17 residues. The CDR3 region has the DNA TGTGCCAGCAGTTCAGAACTAGCGGGAGTTACCTCCTACGAGCAGTACTTC. Protein product: CASSSELAGVTSYEQYF.

The V and J genes are TRBV12-1 and TRBJ2-1; TRBD1 is the table's D call and was not checked against the DNA. TRBV12-1 is a recognized pseudogene. The CDR3 spans 17 residues. CDR3 in DNA: TGTGCCAGCAGCTTTGCTGACCCGAAGACAGGGGGCAATGAGCAGTTCTTC. It yields the protein CASSFADPKTGGNEQFF.

The genes are TRBV6-1 and TRBJ1-5, with 9 bases fitting TRBD1. The trim removed 6 bases at V and 2 bases at J, leaving 2 bases unmatched. This CDR3 region has 14 residues. Germline V gene lookup returns CDR1 MNHNS and CDR2 SASEGT. DNA for the CDR3: TGTGCCAGCAGGGGACAGGGAGGCAATCAGCCCCAGCATTTT. Translated: CASRGQGGNQPQHF.

This chain uses TRBV10-3 with TRBJ2-3; 12 bases are shared with TRBD1. The germline V gene encodes CDR1 ENHRY and CDR2 SYGVKD. The CDR3 has 16 residues. The trim removed 3 bases at V and 2 bases at J, leaving 3 bases unmatched. The CDR3 is CAISDPGQGATDTQYF. The CDR3 DNA reads as TGTGCCATCAGTGACCCGGGACAGGGGGCCACAGATACGCAGTATTTT.

This chain uses TRBV20-1 with TRBJ2-5, with D hard to call. CDR1 DFQATT and CDR2 SNEGSKA come from the germline V gene (reference sequence). The V end was cut by 4 bases, the J end by 4 bases, with 7 bases between. The CDR3 loop spans 11 amino acids. For the CDR3, the DNA is TGCAGTGCTAACCTACTAGAGACCCAGTACTTC. Translation: CSANLLETQYF.

The chain couples TRBV7-8 to TRBJ1-5; tentative D call: TRBD1 (6 bases). Deletions cut 4 bases from V and 4 bases from J, with 17 bases between. This CDR3 region has 16 residues. CDR1 is SGHVS and CDR2 is FQNEAQ in the germline V gene. Here the CDR3 reads CASSSTRQASNQPQHF. CDR3 DNA sequence: TGTGCCAGCAGCTCAACAAGACAGGCCAGTAATCAGCCCCAGCATTTT.

The chain is built from TRBV6-6 and TRBJ1-2, with 7 bases that match TRBD1. The CDR3 is made up of 15 amino acids. V lost 4 bases and J lost 3; bases outside the gene matches: 8. The germline CDR1 and CDR2 sequences are MNHNY and SVGAGI (reference sequence). The CDR3 region has the DNA TGTGCCAGCAGTTCTCCTGACAGGGCGGACTATGGCTACACCTTC. Its protein is CASSSPDRADYGYTF.

The rearrangement joins TRBV27 to TRBJ2-1, with 11 bases aligning to TRBD2. The CDR3 is 17 amino acids. Germline lookup yields CDR1 MNHEY and CDR2 SMNVEV (reference sequence). Losses at the gene ends were 7 bases for V and 9 bases for J; bases not matched to a gene: 17. Here the CDR3 reads CASIGFFLAGGGGEQFF. In DNA, the CDR3 is TGTGCCAGCATCGGGTTTTTCCTAGCGGGGGGCGGGGGTGAGCAGTTCTTC.